In this sample, the clone carrying this T cell receptor beta chain turned up once. This record comes from a study of OX40 agonist ivuxolimab in advanced cancers. This table comes from immunoSEQ multiplex PCR, and its TCRdb copy is limited to in-frame clones, with some not included. The sample has under 65,000 clones, roughly 85% seen once. Germline V gene data show CDR1 as MDHEN and CDR2 as SYDVKM. This CDR3 comprises 14 residues. The sequenced sample was CD4+ or CD8+ T cells sorted from blood, obtained in a trial of the OX40 agonist ivuxolimab. This chain joins TRBV28 and TRBJ2-1, with a weak D call TRBD2 (7 bases). The sequence was collected from an adult with an advanced solid tumor such as melanoma, head and neck, liver or kidney cancer. DNA of the CDR3: TGTGCTTCTTCCGGGGGGCCCTCCTACAATGAGCAGTTCTTC. This gives the protein CASSGGPSYNEQFF.